A single sample gave rise to the 5 T cell receptor beta chains below, sequenced in a study of blood T cell repertoires in COVID-19. The table came from immunoSEQ multiplex PCR; TCRdb's copy has only in-frame clones and leaves some out. This sample carries some 54,000 clones, 80% to 85% of them seen once, and the ten largest clones take under 2%. Sequenced input: peripheral blood. Receptors were obtained from a woman aged 60 to 75 with acute or convalescent COVID-19.

The chain employs TRBV27 and TRBJ1-1; 10 bases agree with TRBD1. Germline assignment: CDR1 MNHEY and CDR2 SMNVEV (reference sequence). Losses at the gene ends were 4 bases for V and 8 bases for J; bases not matched to a gene: 4. The CDR3 covers 13 residues. As DNA, the CDR3 is TGTGCCAGCAGTTACCGGGACAGGGGAGAAGCTTTCTTT. It is translated as CASSYRDRGEAFF.

CDR3 region: CASSEGDNNEKLFF. The CDR3 DNA reads as TGTGCCAGCAGTGAAGGGGACAATAATGAAAAACTGTTTTTT. This chain joins TRBV2 and TRBJ1-4, with D perhaps TRBD1 (6 bases). V was shortened by 1 base and J by 4 bases, with 7 bases between the two germline ends. The CDR3 contains 14 residues. Germline CDR1 and CDR2: SNHLY and FYNNEI.

This sequence joins TRBV5-5 and TRBJ1-4; D not certain. This CDR3 has 14 amino acids. Trimming took off 0 bases at V and 8 bases at J, with 11 bases between the two ends. Germline V gives CDR1 SGHKS, CDR2 YYEKEE (reference sequence). The CDR3 loop is CASSLEGVREKLFF. The CDR3 coding sequence is TGTGCCAGCAGCTTGGAAGGAGTTCGGGAAAAACTGTTTTTT. Combining the CDR3 with reference TRBV5-5 and TRBJ1-4 gives the whole variable domain DAGVTQSPTHLIKTRGQQVTLRCSPISGHKSVSWYQQVLGQGPQFIFQYYEKEERGRGNFPDRFSARQFPNYSSELNVNALLLGDSALYLCASSLEGVREKLFFGSGTQLSVL.

The rearrangement joins TRBV30 to TRBJ1-1, with unresolved D. The CDR3 contains 15 residues. Trimming pared 2 bases from V and 1 base from J, leaving 14 bases between. From germline, CDR1 is GTSNPN and CDR2 SVGIG (reference sequence). The CDR3 nucleotides are TGTGCCTGGAGTAGTTTATCCACGGGGAACACTGAAGCTTTCTTT. Amino acid sequence: CAWSSLSTGNTEAFF.

This sequence joins TRBV2 and TRBJ2-2, with a tentative D call TRBD1 (6 bases). Trimming took off 8 bases at V and 5 bases at J, with 12 bases between the two ends. Germline values: CDR1 SNHLY, CDR2 FYNNEI. CDR3 length: 13 amino acids. The chain's CDR3 is CASGGQSTGELFF. CDR3 bases: TGTGCCAGCGGTGGACAGTCTACCGGGGAGCTGTTTTTT.